Below, one T cell receptor beta chain is given with its context. Its antigen is still unknown. The data derive from a study of beta chain features in type 1 diabetes. The sequenced template was cDNA made from the entire isolated RNA. Each sample of naive, central memory or regulatory T cells had, on average, around 3.5 million reads. The assay was immunoSEQ multiplex PCR, and TCRdb's table has in-frame clones only and misses some. The sample records under 300,000 clones, over 20% being singletons. Study results and caveats: Comparison showed that naive, central memory and Treg TCRB repertoires appeared more similar among patients than among healthy donors. Shorter TCRB CDR3s, moderately but significantly so, marked every one of the four CD4+ subsets in Type 1 diabetes patients.

Germline-derived CDR1 and CDR2 are MDHEN and SYDVKM. V lost 4 bases and J lost 7, with 17 bases in between. The CDR3 has 14 amino acids. The sequenced sample consisted of naive CD4+ T cells from blood. V usage is TRBV28 and J usage is TRBJ2-7, with D maybe TRBD2 (7 bases). This receptor was obtained from a woman between 40 and 55 years old with type 1 diabetes. The CDR3 DNA is TGTGCCAGCAGTTACGCGGGGGCCCACCAGGAGCAGTACTTC. Its protein product is CASSYAGAHQEQYF.